These 30 T cell receptor beta chains were sequenced from one sample in a study of T cell responses to AZD1222 COVID-19 vaccine (dated by TCRdb to the early 2020s). The intended sense of this specimen's time point label: about 28 days (+/-7) after the second vaccine dose. The receptor library was made with the immunoSEQ multiplex PCR assay. Held by TCRdb, this immuneACCESS table contains in-frame sequences only and omits some clones. Under half of the omission traces to an unresolved V gene where checked; the cause of the rest is unknown. The sample yields 250,000 to 300,000 clones; 90% to 95% were counted once. The biggest ten clones account for less than 0.65% of the sample. The material was peripheral blood, obtained 28 days after the second AZD1222 dose. Every receptor here comes from an adult who received the AZD1222 COVID-19 vaccine.

The chain has TRBV12-3 or TRBV12-4 and TRBJ1-2; TRBD1 might be the D (5 bases). Trimming stripped 6 bases from V and 4 bases from J, with 12 bases between. The CDR3 spans 13 residues. For the CDR3, the DNA is TGTGCCAGCAGCCAGGGTCCCAGCTATGGCTACACCTTC. Translation gives CASSQGPSYGYTF.

V usage is TRBV13 and J usage is TRBJ2-7; D is perhaps TRBD1 (5 bases). This CDR3 has 12 residues. Between the trimmed V and J ends, which lost 4 bases and 5 bases, there was a span of 9 bases. Germline values: CDR1 PRHDT, CDR2 FYEKMQ (reference sequence). The CDR3 region is CASSSGLNEQYF. CDR3 in DNA: TGTGCCAGCAGCTCAGGGTTGAACGAGCAGTACTTC.

J is TRBJ2-5 and V is TRBV2; D gene uncertain. The CDR3 sequence is 9 residues long. V lost 8 bases, J lost 9 bases, and 7 bases lay in between. In germline, CDR1 is SNHLY, CDR2 FYNNEI. CDR3 nucleotide sequence: TGTGCCAGCGGGCCTTCCCAGTACTTC. Its translation is CASGPSQYF.

This chain joins TRBV5-1 and TRBJ1-1, with D possibly matching TRBD1 (5 bases). The CDR3 contains 14 residues. CDR1 and CDR2 from the germline V gene are SGHRS and YFSETQ. V was clipped by 5 bases and J by 6 bases, with 17 bases between them. CDR3 coding DNA: TGCGCCAGCAGTGTAGCAGGGTGGGGTCCTGAAGCTTTCTTT. Translating it yields CASSVAGWGPEAFF.

The chain has TRBV6-5 and TRBJ2-3; no firm D call. Germline loops: CDR1 MNHEY, CDR2 SVGAGI. CDR3 length equals 14 residues. Trimming stripped 2 bases from V and 2 bases from J, with 8 bases between. CDR3 bases: TGTGCCAGCAGTTACACCCAGGTCACAGATACGCAGTATTTT. Protein sequence: CASSYTQVTDTQYF.

CDR3 bases: TGTGCCAGCAGCAGCCGAGGAGGGCCGGAGACCCAGTACTTC. Protein product: CASSSRGGPETQYF. The rearrangement uses TRBV5-4 and TRBJ2-5; TRBD2 is a possible D gene (6 bases). Looked up from germline, CDR1 is SGHNT and CDR2 is YYREEE (reference sequence). V lost 4 bases and J lost 5, with 15 bases in between. The CDR3 consists of 14 residues.

This clone was detected only a few times. The sample has other DNA sequences that encode this CDR3 too. The chain combines TRBV5-1 with TRBJ1-5, with 9 bases identical to TRBD1. V was clipped by 0 bases and J by 6 bases; unmatched bases: 4. The germline CDR1 and CDR2 sequences are SGHRS and YFSETQ. CDR3 length: 15 residues. The CDR3, as DNA: TGCGCCAGCAGCTTGGGGGGACAGGGAGGTCAGCCCCAGCATTTT. This codes for CASSLGGQGGQPQHF.

The V gene is TRBV28, the J gene TRBJ1-5; 11 bases agree with TRBD1. CDR1 MDHEN and CDR2 SYDVKM come from the germline V gene. This CDR3 contains 14 residues. V was pared by 5 bases and J by 5 bases, with 2 bases of the junction left unmatched. The CDR3, as DNA: TGTGCCAGCAGTCGGGACAGGGGGTATCAGCCCCAGCATTTT. Amino acids: CASSRDRGYQPQHF.

The genes are TRBV6-5 and TRBJ2-1; D possibly corresponds to TRBD2 (6 bases). Germline V gene sequence: CDR1 MNHEY, CDR2 SVGAGI. CDR3 length: 11 residues. The V end lost 6 bases, the J end lost 10 bases, and 10 bases lay between the germline ends. The CDR3 DNA sequence: TGTGCCAGCAGCCGACTAGAAGAGCAGTTCTTC. It codes for CASSRLEEQFF.

The chain couples TRBV4-3 to TRBJ1-1; 7 bases line up with TRBD1. V trimming: 3 bases; J trimming: 1 base; junction bases outside the gene matches: 5. CDR1 LGHNA and CDR2 YSLEER come from the germline V gene. CDR3 length: 15 amino acids. CDR3 region: CASSQRTGANTEAFF. CDR3 bases: TGCGCCAGCAGCCAGAGAACAGGGGCGAACACTGAAGCTTTCTTT.

This chain uses TRBV10-3 with TRBJ1-1; D is undetermined. V was cut by 8 bases and J by 1 base, with 11 bases left in between. CDR1 is ENHRY, CDR2 SYGVKD, per germline. The CDR3 runs to 13 residues. The DNA of the CDR3 is TGTGCCATCGGTTCTTCAGGGAACACTGAAGCTTTCTTT. This sequence encodes CAIGSSGNTEAFF.

The chain carries TRBV6-5 and TRBJ2-1; tentatively, D is TRBD1 (6 bases). Germline CDR1 reads MNHEY; CDR2 reads SVGAGI. The V and J ends lost 7 bases and 6 bases respectively, with 7 bases between them. The CDR3 spans 11 residues. This CDR3 reads CASKTGNEQFF. CDR3 in DNA: TGTGCCAGCAAGACAGGCAATGAGCAGTTCTTC.

The chain combines TRBV5-4 with TRBJ2-2; 9 bases align to TRBD1. V lost 4 bases and J lost 2; bases outside the gene matches: 3. The length of the CDR3 is 15 residues. Per germline, CDR1 SGHNT and CDR2 YYREEE (reference sequence). The CDR3 protein is CASSEGQGNTGELFF. In DNA form, the CDR3 reads TGTGCCAGCAGCGAGGGACAGGGTAACACCGGGGAGCTGTTTTTT.

The chain has TRBV9 and TRBJ2-1; D is possibly TRBD1 or TRBD2 (5 bases each). Germline V gives CDR1 SGDLS, CDR2 YYNGEE. Trimming took off 4 bases at V and 4 bases at J, with 18 bases between the two ends. There are 16 residues in the CDR3. The CDR3 protein is CASSYYGTRVYNEQFF. The DNA for the CDR3 is TGTGCCAGCAGCTACTATGGGACCCGGGTATACAATGAGCAGTTCTTC. Full variable domain (missing parts from reference TRBV9 and TRBJ2-1): DSGVTQTPKHLITATGQRVTLRCSPRSGDLSVYWYQQSLDQGLQFLIQYYNGEERAKGNILERFSAQQFPDLHSELNLSSLELGDSALYFCASSYYGTRVYNEQFFGPGTRLTVL.

The chain couples TRBV10-3 to TRBJ1-5; no reliable D call. Per the germline V gene, CDR1 is ENHRY and CDR2 is SYGVKD. The CDR3 is 10 residues long. V lost 10 bases to trimming and J lost 11 bases, with 12 bases between them. CDR3 nucleotide sequence: TGTGCCACGTTAGTTCGGGCCCAGCATTTT. The encoded protein is CATLVRAQHF.

The rearrangement uses TRBV6-6 and TRBJ1-1, with a possible D match to TRBD1 (5 bases). V was shortened by 0 bases and J by 11 bases, with 10 bases between the two germline ends. This CDR3 contains 12 residues. Germline CDR1 and CDR2: MNHNY and SVGAGI (reference sequence). Here the CDR3 DNA reads TGTGCCAGCAGTTACTCCGGGAGGGACGCTTTCTTT. This translates into CASSYSGRDAFF.

The chain recombines TRBV19 with TRBJ2-1, with no clear D. Trimming removed 5 bases at V and 9 bases at J, with 8 bases between. CDR3 length: 11 amino acids. Germline V lookup: CDR1 LNHDA, CDR2 SQIVND (reference sequence). CDR3 coding DNA: TGTGCCAGTAGTTCCCGCACTGAGCAGTTCTTC. This codes for CASSSRTEQFF.

V and J are TRBV5-1 and TRBJ2-3; 7 bases are shared with TRBD1. CDR1 SGHRS and CDR2 YFSETQ come from the germline V gene. The junction had 14 bases not matched to a gene; V was cut back by 3 bases and J by 1 base. This CDR3 is built from 18 residues. CDR3 protein: CASSSLESGGVGTDTQYF. The CDR3 nucleotides are TGCGCCAGCAGCTCCCTTGAATCAGGGGGTGTAGGCACAGATACGCAGTATTTT.

This sequence joins TRBV19 and TRBJ2-5; no clear D gene. V shed 4 bases and J shed 2 bases, with 8 bases lying between them. CDR1 and CDR2 (germline): LNHDA, SQIVND (reference sequence). The CDR3 consists of 13 residues. The DNA of the CDR3 is TGTGCCAGTAGTAGGAGCCCACAAGAGACCCAGTACTTC. As protein: CASSRSPQETQYF. The full variable domain, completed using reference TRBV19 and TRBJ2-5, is DGGITQSPKYLFRKEGQNVTLSCEQNLNHDAMYWYRQDPGQGLRLIYYSQIVNDFQKGDIAEGYSVSREKKESFPLTVTSAQKNPTAFYLCASSRSPQETQYFGPGTRLLVL.

The rearrangement links TRBV15 to TRBJ1-6; D unclear. Trimming cost V 3 bases and J 8 bases, with 5 bases left between them. Germline V lookup: CDR1 LNHNV, CDR2 YYDKDF (reference sequence). The CDR3 length is 12 residues. In nucleotides, the CDR3 is TGTGCCACCAGCAGGCAGGATTCACCCCTCCACTTT. Protein product: CATSRQDSPLHF.

The V and J genes are TRBV11-2 and TRBJ2-5, with D possibly TRBD1 on 5 matching bases. CDR1 is SGHAT and CDR2 is FQNNGV in the germline V gene. This CDR3 is 14 amino acids long. Deletions cut 7 bases from V and 5 bases from J, with 17 bases between. CDR3 sequence: CASTHLGHRETQYF. CDR3 DNA sequence: TGTGCCAGCACGCACTTGGGGCATAGGGAGACCCAGTACTTC.

This clone turned up a few times. The chain employs TRBV2 and TRBJ1-5, with D maybe TRBD1 (5 bases). The CDR3 totals 15 residues. V was clipped by 5 bases and J by 4 bases, with 15 bases between them. Germline CDR1 reads SNHLY; CDR2 reads FYNNEI. The CDR3 is CASSSARVGNQPQHF. CDR3 DNA sequence: TGTGCCAGCAGTTCCGCCAGGGTGGGTAATCAGCCCCAGCATTTT.

The rearrangement links TRBV5-1 to TRBJ1-4; no firm D call. This CDR3 contains 13 residues. V dropped 1 base and J dropped 5 bases, with 6 bases sitting between them. CDR1 and CDR2 (germline): SGHRS, YFSETQ. The CDR3 sequence is CASSLNFNEKLFF. CDR3 DNA: TGCGCCAGCAGCTTGAACTTCAATGAAAAACTGTTTTTT. Looking up the rest from reference TRBV5-1 and TRBJ1-4 gives the full variable domain: KAGVTQTPRYLIKTRGQQVTLSCSPISGHRSVSWYQQTPGQGLQFLFEYFSETQRNKGNFPGRFSGRQFSNSRSEMNVSTLELGDSALYLCASSLNFNEKLFFGSGTQLSVL.

The chain joins TRBV19 to TRBJ2-5; D remains ambiguous. The CDR3 sequence is 14 residues long. Germline V lookup: CDR1 LNHDA, CDR2 SQIVND (reference sequence). Trimming took 2 bases from V and 7 from J, leaving 14 bases between them. This CDR3 reads CASSISGSYGTQYF. The CDR3, as DNA: TGTGCCAGTAGTATATCGGGCAGCTACGGGACCCAGTACTTC.

The chain links TRBV4-2 to TRBJ2-7; D is unclear. Germline V gene data show CDR1 as LGHNA and CDR2 as YNFKEQ. The V end lost 0 bases, the J end lost 9 bases, and 15 bases lay between the germline ends. The CDR3 loop spans 14 amino acids. DNA of the CDR3: TGTGCCAGCAGCCAAGAATTAGCCGAGAGTACGCAGTACTTC. Translating gives CASSQELAESTQYF.

The rearrangement links TRBV6-6 to TRBJ1-5, with a possible D match to TRBD1 (5 bases). CDR1 MNHNY and CDR2 SVGAGI come from the germline V gene (reference sequence). V lost 0 bases and J lost 6, with 12 bases in between. This CDR3 is built from 15 residues. This CDR3 reads CASSYSGQGRQPQHF. The CDR3 DNA is TGTGCCAGCAGTTACTCGGGGCAGGGACGTCAGCCCCAGCATTTT.

The chain joins TRBV10-3 to TRBJ1-2; perhaps TRBD1 as D (5 bases). V dropped 6 bases and J dropped 8 bases, with 10 bases sitting between them. The germline gives CDR1 ENHRY, CDR2 SYGVKD. CDR3 length: 11 residues. The CDR3 DNA sequence: TGTGCCATCAGGGGGCGGCGGGGCTACACCTTC. Protein: CAIRGRRGYTF.

The chain employs TRBV13 and TRBJ1-5; 8 positions agree with TRBD1. With 3 bases clipped from V and 7 bases from J, the junction kept 2 bases outside the gene matches. CDR3 length: 13 amino acids. The germline V gene has CDR1 PRHDT and CDR2 FYEKMQ (reference sequence). The CDR3 protein is CASSLDRDQPQHF. In DNA, the CDR3 is TGTGCCAGCAGCTTGGACAGGGACCAGCCCCAGCATTTT.

This clone was counted only a few times. The chain uses TRBV7-9 and TRBJ1-2, with D perhaps TRBD1 (5 bases). Germline loops: CDR1 SEHNR, CDR2 FQNEAQ (reference sequence). The germline V and J ends were trimmed by 4 bases and 0 bases, with 9 bases remaining between them. This CDR3 contains 14 residues. The CDR3 nucleotides read TGTGCCAGCAGCTGGGACGGCCCTAACTATGGCTACACCTTC. Translated, it gives CASSWDGPNYGYTF.

The gene calls are TRBV5-8 and TRBJ2-7; D unresolved. CDR3 length: 12 residues. Germline V gene lookup returns CDR1 SGHTS and CDR2 YDEGEE. V gave up 0 bases and J gave up 3 bases, with 4 bases separating them. CDR3 sequence: CASSLGHYEQYF. As DNA, the CDR3 is TGTGCCAGCAGCTTGGGTCACTACGAGCAGTACTTC.